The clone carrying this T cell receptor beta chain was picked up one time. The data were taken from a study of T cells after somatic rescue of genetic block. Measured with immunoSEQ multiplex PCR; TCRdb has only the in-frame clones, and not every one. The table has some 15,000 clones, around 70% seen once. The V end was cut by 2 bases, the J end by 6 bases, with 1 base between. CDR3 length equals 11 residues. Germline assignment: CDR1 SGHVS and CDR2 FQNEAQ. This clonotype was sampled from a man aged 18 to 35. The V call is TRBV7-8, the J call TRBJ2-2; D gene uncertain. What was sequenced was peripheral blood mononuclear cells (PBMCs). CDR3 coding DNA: TGTGCCAGCAGCTTACCCGGGGAGCTGTTTTTT. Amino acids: CASSLPGELFF.